Listed here are 21 T cell receptor beta chains from one sample, sequenced in a study of T cell repertoires in cytomegalovirus infection (dated by TCRdb to between 2019 and 2020). Sequenced on an Illumina HiSeq 1500. TCRdb trimmed the raw reads at Q25, called clones with MiXCR and kept productive beta chains. All rows with the same CDR3 protein become a single entry with the most common DNA and genes. For this sample there are about 920,000 distinct CDR3 sequences; approximately 31% appear just once. The top ten clones comprise about 14% of the sample. No antigens are known for them. The treatment or condition label, as the study defines it: in vitro stimulation with specific CMV peptide epitopes to enrich CMV-specific T cells. Here the sequenced sample was cultured CD8+ T cells from PBMCs, taken from culture after CMV antigen stimulation. The receptors stem from a human donor in good health (CMV status not recorded). Some clones in this sample may be carry-over from other donors' samples.

This clonotype appeared a few times. The rearrangement links TRBV15 to TRBJ2-2; D gene ambiguous. Trimming removed 0 bases from V and 6 bases from J, with 8 bases in between. CDR1 is LNHNV and CDR2 is YYDKDF in the germline V gene (reference sequence). CDR3 length: 14 amino acids. CDR3 DNA sequence: TGTGCCACCAGCAGAGATGATGGGTCCGGGGAGCTGTTTTTT. It encodes CATSRDDGSGELFF. Drawing the rest from reference TRBV15 and TRBJ2-2, the complete variable domain is DAMVIQNPRYQVTQFGKPVTLSCSQTLNHNVMYWYQQKSSQAPKLLFHYYDKDFNNEADTPDNFQSRRPNTSFCFLDIRSPGLGDTAMYLCATSRDDGSGELFFGEGSRLTVL.

The gene calls are TRBV12-3 or TRBV12-4 and TRBJ2-1; 10 bases are a match to TRBD2. The CDR3 is 17 residues long. With V trimmed by 5 bases and J by 4 bases, 11 bases remained unmatched. CDR3 sequence reads: CASSPTPGLAKYNEQFF. The CDR3 DNA reads TGTGCCAGCAGTCCGACCCCGGGACTAGCGAAATACAATGAGCAGTTCTTC.

In its sample, this clonotype was seen a few times. The rearrangement uses TRBV7-6 and TRBJ2-2, with a possible D match to TRBD1 (6 bases). Trimming pared 5 bases from V and 1 base from J, leaving 11 bases between. The CDR3 length is 15 residues. CDR1 and CDR2 (germline): SGHVS, FNYEAQ. The CDR3 is CASSARTVNTGELFF. Here the CDR3 DNA reads TGTGCCAGCAGCGCCAGGACAGTGAACACCGGGGAGCTGTTTTTT.

The rearrangement uses TRBV7-9 and TRBJ1-1, with 9 positions matching TRBD1. CDR1 is SEHNR, CDR2 FQNEAQ, per germline (reference sequence). V lost 5 bases to trimming and J lost 0 bases; unmatched junction nucleotides: 10. CDR3 size: 17 residues. The CDR3 spells CASSPFTGTGMNTEAFF. CDR3 in DNA: TGTGCCAGCAGCCCATTTACCGGGACAGGGATGAACACTGAAGCTTTCTTT.

There are a few counts of this clonotype. The V and J genes are TRBV7-9 and TRBJ1-2, with D perhaps TRBD1 (5 bases). Germline V gives CDR1 SEHNR, CDR2 FQNEAQ (reference sequence). The CDR3 consists of 19 residues. With 5 bases removed from V and 7 bases from J, the gap between germline ends came to 32 bases. CDR3 bases: TGTGCCAGCAGCGCCGGTTTGGGGCGGAGCGATCCCGCCCGAGGTGGCTACACCTTC. Its translation is CASSAGLGRSDPARGGYTF. The full variable domain, rest sourced from reference TRBV7-9 and TRBJ1-2, is DTGVSQNPRHKITKRGQNVTFRCDPISEHNRLYWYRQTLGQGPEFLTYFQNEAQLEKSRLLSDRFSAERPKGSFSTLEIQRTEQGDSAMYLCASSAGLGRSDPARGGYTFGSGTRLTVV.

This clonotype was seen only a few times. The chain links TRBV2 to TRBJ2-7; TRBD1 matches 8 bases. V shed 7 bases and J 3 bases; nucleotides not matched to a gene: 8. The CDR3 loop spans 14 amino acids. CDR1 is SNHLY and CDR2 is FYNNEI in the germline V gene. The CDR3 sequence: CASIWGQAGYEQYF. CDR3 in DNA: TGTGCCAGCATCTGGGGACAGGCGGGCTACGAGCAGTACTTC.

The chain links TRBV7-3 to TRBJ2-3; the D gene could be TRBD1 or TRBD2 (6 bases each). V dropped 4 bases and J dropped 5 bases, with 13 bases sitting between them. This CDR3 is built from 14 residues. Germline CDR1 SGHTA, CDR2 FQGTGA. CDR3 region: CASSSPGAGDTQYF. In nucleotides, the CDR3 is TGTGCCAGCAGCTCCCCGGGGGCTGGAGATACGCAGTATTTT.

V is TRBV19 and J is TRBJ2-4; D is undetermined. V was cut by 0 bases and J by 0 bases, with 9 bases left in between. The CDR3 has 16 residues. Germline assignment: CDR1 LNHDA and CDR2 SQIVND (reference sequence). The CDR3 region has the DNA TGTGCCAGTAGTATAGAAAACAATCTAGCCAAAAACATTCAGTACTTC. Translating gives CASSIENNLAKNIQYF.

On this clonotype itself: An end of the junction does not agree with germline; a read error may underlie this. The rearrangement uses TRBV7-9 and TRBJ2-1; either TRBD1 or TRBD2 may supply D (6 bases each). CDR1 SEHNR and CDR2 FQNEAQ come from the germline V gene (reference sequence). The CDR3 has 16 residues. As DNA, the CDR3 is TGTGCCAACAGCACCACCAAGGGGGGTTGGAACAATGAGCAGTTCTTC. This translates into CANSTTKGGWNNEQFF.

In its sample, this clonotype was seen a few times. The chain joins TRBV6-1 to TRBJ1-2; D may be TRBD1 (5 bases). Trimming pared 5 bases from V and 4 bases from J, leaving 14 bases between. Germline CDR1 and CDR2: MNHNS and SASEGT. There are 14 residues in the CDR3. The CDR3 region is CASSSAGISYGYTF. Here the CDR3 DNA reads TGTGCCAGCAGTTCCGCAGGGATTAGCTATGGCTACACCTTC.

In its sample, this clonotype was seen many times. The rearrangement links TRBV7-8 to TRBJ1-2, with 8 bases aligning to TRBD1. V was pared by 4 bases and J by 7 bases, with 8 bases of the junction left unmatched. Germline V gives CDR1 SGHVS, CDR2 FQNEAQ. This CDR3 comprises 14 residues. CDR3 sequence: CASSSPAGGGGYTF. The DNA for the CDR3 is TGTGCCAGCAGCTCCCCCGCAGGGGGCGGTGGCTACACCTTC. The entire variable domain, with the rest obtained from reference TRBV7-8 and TRBJ1-2, is as follows: GAGVSQSPRYKVAKRGQDVALRCDPISGHVSLFWYQQALGQGPEFLTYFQNEAQLDKSGLPSDRFFAERPEGSVSTLKIQRTQQEDSAVYLCASSSPAGGGGYTFGSGTRLTVV.

This clonotype showed up many times. The J gene is TRBJ2-1, the V gene TRBV7-6; a weak D match, TRBD1 (6 bases). This CDR3 has 15 residues. Germline values: CDR1 SGHVS, CDR2 FNYEAQ. Trimming left V 7 bases short and J 6 bases short, with 19 bases between. The CDR3 here is CASTPGPGDGNEQFF. Here the CDR3 DNA reads TGTGCCAGCACCCCCGGCCCAGGGGATGGCAATGAGCAGTTCTTC.

This clonotype was seen only a few times. The J gene is TRBJ2-1, the V gene TRBV11-2; 11 bases fit TRBD2. Per germline, CDR1 SGHAT and CDR2 FQNNGV. Germline trimming cut 9 bases from V and 15 bases from J; bases unmatched to any gene: 7. This CDR3 has 11 residues. CDR3: CASLSGGAWFF. CDR3 nucleotide sequence: TGTGCCAGTCTTAGCGGGGGGGCGTGGTTCTTC.

About this clonotype: A read error is possible here, since a much larger clone lies one base away. The V and J genes are TRBV7-2 and TRBJ1-1; unclear D gene. CDR3 size: 12 residues. From germline, CDR1 is SGHTA and CDR2 FQGNSA. CDR3 sequence reads: CASSWRGYEALF. The CDR3, as DNA: TGTGCCAGCAGCTGGCGCGGGTATGAAGCTCTCTTT.

This clonotype was observed a few times. The V gene is TRBV4-1, the J gene TRBJ1-1, with D possibly TRBD1 on 5 matching bases. The V end lost 3 bases, the J end lost 1 base, and 15 bases lay between the germline ends. Germline V gene lookup returns CDR1 MGHRA and CDR2 YSYEKL. The CDR3 has 16 amino acids. The CDR3 DNA reads as TGCGCCAGCAGCCACCACCTGGGGGGAACGAACACTGAAGCTTTCTTT. Translation: CASSHHLGGTNTEAFF.

J is TRBJ1-1 and V is TRBV4-1, with D possibly TRBD1 on 6 matching bases. Germline lookup yields CDR1 MGHRA and CDR2 YSYEKL. Trimming took 1 base from V and 1 from J, leaving 10 bases between them. There are 15 residues in the CDR3. The CDR3 region is CASSQAPGQNTEAFF. The CDR3 bases are TGCGCCAGCAGCCAAGCACCGGGACAGAACACTGAAGCTTTCTTT.

The chain combines TRBV7-3 with TRBJ2-3; TRBD2 matches 9 bases. Germline CDR1 and CDR2: SGHTA and FQGTGA. After removal of 2 bases from V and 6 bases from J, the junction contained 6 bases not matched to a gene. The CDR3 covers 15 residues. This CDR3 reads CASSLYGGGVDTQYF. The CDR3 nucleotides read TGTGCCAGCAGCTTATATGGCGGGGGGGTCGATACGCAGTATTTT.

At least ten counts were recorded for this clonotype. This clone may be a read error of a much larger clone one base away. The chain couples TRBV7-9 to TRBJ2-7, with TRBD1 as a possible D gene (6 bases). Looked up from germline, CDR1 is SEHNR and CDR2 is FQNEAQ (reference sequence). Deletions cut 1 base from V and 3 bases from J, with 7 bases between. CDR3 length: 13 residues. CDR3 residues: CASSLGQDYEQYF. The CDR3 coding sequence is TGTGCCAGCAGCTTAGGACAGGACTACGAGCAGTACTTC.

With regard to this clonotype: Sequence at one end of the junction differs from germline and may be a read error. This chain connects TRBV12-3 or TRBV12-4 to TRBJ2-3, with TRBD1 matching 8 bases. CDR3 length: 15 residues. DNA for the CDR3: TGTGTCAGCAGTCCCGGGACAGGTAGCACAGATACGCAGTATTTT. Its protein product is CVSSPGTGSTDTQYF.

In DNA, the CDR3 is TGTGCCACCCGATCGGGGGCTGAAGCTTTCTTT. Protein: CATRSGAEAFF. This chain links TRBV19 with TRBJ1-1, with a tentative D call TRBD1 (5 bases). CDR1 is LNHDA and CDR2 is SQIVND in the germline V gene (reference sequence). The CDR3 extends over 11 amino acids. V shed 10 bases and J shed 6 bases, with 12 bases lying between them.

This chain connects TRBV20-1 to TRBJ2-1, with D possibly matching TRBD2 (7 bases). The CDR3 extends over 14 amino acids. Per germline, CDR1 DFQATT and CDR2 SNEGSKA (reference sequence). V was clipped by 3 bases and J by 2 bases, with 11 bases between them. CDR3 nucleotides: TGCAGTGCTAGGAGGGGGGGCCCCTACAATGAGCAGTTCTTC. Translating it yields CSARRGGPYNEQFF.